This T cell receptor beta chain was obtained from a study of blood T cell repertoires in COVID-19. Methods used by the authors: From reference gene primer amplification, estimates of nucleated cell counts were derived. Sequencing was performed with immunoSEQ multiplex PCR; in TCRdb, only in-frame clones are kept and a portion is missing. V and J calls and clone size follow that table, whereas D and trimming were derived from the DNA. The sample has 150,000 or so clones, roughly 90% seen once. This clone was detected once. The sequencing sample was made of peripheral blood. This TCR derives from a man between 45 and 60 years old with acute or convalescent COVID-19.

CDR3 protein: CASNQGVASYEQYV. The CDR3 coding sequence is TGTGCCAGCAACCAGGGGGTGGCATCCTACGAGCAGTACGTC. This sequence joins TRBV2 and TRBJ2-7; TRBD1 aligns across 7 bases. V lost 7 bases, J lost 1 base, and 7 bases stayed unmatched. The CDR3 has 14 residues. CDR1 and CDR2 from the germline V gene are SNHLY and FYNNEI.